This T cell receptor beta chain was identified during a study of T cell responses to AZD1222 COVID-19 vaccine. Study-wide results and limits: Vaccination with two AZD1222 doses was followed by a rise in Spike-specific TCR breadth and depth. Spike was spanned by vaccine-associated CD4 TCRs, which were dominant at 160-218 and 743-854.

Clones were sequenced by immunoSEQ multiplex PCR, and TCRdb holds only the in-frame ones, with some missing. Among some 170,000 clones listed, 90% to 95% were seen once. V shed 3 bases and J shed 3 bases, with 14 bases lying between them. CDR1 is KGHSH and CDR2 is LQKENI in the germline V gene. CDR3 length: 15 residues. Sample share makes this clone medium-sized. Its antigen is still unknown. The chain uses TRBV18 and TRBJ2-5; no reliable D call. The sequence was obtained from an adult who received the AZD1222 COVID-19 vaccine. This material consisted of peripheral blood, taken 28 days after the second AZD1222 dose. In DNA, the CDR3 is TGTGCCAGCTCACCGGGGTGGGGTTCTGAAGAGACCCAGTACTTC. Its protein is CASSPGWGSEETQYF.